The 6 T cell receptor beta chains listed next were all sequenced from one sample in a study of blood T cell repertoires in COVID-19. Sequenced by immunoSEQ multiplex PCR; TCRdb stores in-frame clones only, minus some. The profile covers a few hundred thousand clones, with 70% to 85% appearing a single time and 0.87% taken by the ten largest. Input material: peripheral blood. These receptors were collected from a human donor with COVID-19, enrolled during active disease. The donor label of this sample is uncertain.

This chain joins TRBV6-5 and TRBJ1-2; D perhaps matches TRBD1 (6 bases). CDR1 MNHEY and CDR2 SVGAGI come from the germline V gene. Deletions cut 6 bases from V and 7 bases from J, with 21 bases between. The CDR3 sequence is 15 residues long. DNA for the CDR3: TGTGCCAGCAGGAATTACCAAGGGGGGGGACGTGGCTACACCTTC. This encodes CASRNYQGGGRGYTF.

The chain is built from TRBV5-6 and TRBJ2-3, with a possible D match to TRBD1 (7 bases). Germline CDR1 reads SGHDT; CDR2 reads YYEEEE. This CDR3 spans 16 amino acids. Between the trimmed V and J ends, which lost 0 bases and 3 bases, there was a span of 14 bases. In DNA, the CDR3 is TGTGCCAGCAGCTTGGGGCGGGACAGAGCGACAGATACGCAGTATTTT. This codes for CASSLGRDRATDTQYF.

The CDR3 DNA reads as TGCGCCAGCAGCCCGTCTGGGGCGGCAGGCTCTGGGGCCAACGTCCTGACTTTC. Amino acids: CASSPSGAAGSGANVLTF. The chain employs TRBV5-1 and TRBJ2-6, with D perhaps TRBD1 (5 bases). Deletions cut 4 bases from V and 0 bases from J, with 17 bases between. The CDR3 is 18 amino acids. Per the germline V gene, CDR1 is SGHRS and CDR2 is YFSETQ.

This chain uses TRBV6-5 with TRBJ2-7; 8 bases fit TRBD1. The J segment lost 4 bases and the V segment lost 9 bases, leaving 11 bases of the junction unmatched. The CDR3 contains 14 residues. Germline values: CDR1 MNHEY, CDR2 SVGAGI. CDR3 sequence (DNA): TGTGCCAGTAGCCGGGACAGGAGAAATTACGAGCAGTACTTC. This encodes CASSRDRRNYEQYF.

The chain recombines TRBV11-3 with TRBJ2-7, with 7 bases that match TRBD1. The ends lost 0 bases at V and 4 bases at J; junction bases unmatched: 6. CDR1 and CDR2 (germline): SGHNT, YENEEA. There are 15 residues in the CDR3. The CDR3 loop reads CASSLDGTAFYEQYF. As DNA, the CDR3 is TGTGCCAGCAGCTTAGACGGGACAGCTTTTTACGAGCAGTACTTC. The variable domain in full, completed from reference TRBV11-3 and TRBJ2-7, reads EAGVVQSPRYKIIEKKQPVAFWCNPISGHNTLYWYLQNLGQGPELLIRYENEEAVDDSQLPKDRFSAERLKGVDSTLKIQPAELGDSAVYLCASSLDGTAFYEQYFGPGTRLTVT.

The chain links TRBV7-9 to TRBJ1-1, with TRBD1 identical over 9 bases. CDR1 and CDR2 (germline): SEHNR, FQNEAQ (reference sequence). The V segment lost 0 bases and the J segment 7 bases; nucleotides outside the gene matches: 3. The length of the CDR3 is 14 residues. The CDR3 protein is CASSLAGQGFEAFF. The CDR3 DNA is TGTGCCAGCAGCTTAGCGGGACAGGGTTTTGAAGCTTTCTTT.